The clone carrying this TCR beta chain was detected only a few times. The data derive from a study of T cells in localized non-small cell lung cancer. The assay was immunoSEQ multiplex PCR, and TCRdb's table has in-frame clones only and misses some. The sample consists of a few thousand clones, more than 20% of them appearing once. This CDR3 is built from 13 residues. Trimming removed 5 bases at V and 11 bases at J, with 13 bases between. Sequenced here: lung tumor tissue, sampled before any cancer treatment. V and J are TRBV7-1 and TRBJ1-6; D uncertain. TRBV7-1 is filed as an ORF, its function uncertain. This TCR was sampled from a woman aged 35 to 70 with stage I lung adenocarcinoma. CDR3 DNA: TGTGCCAGCAGCCCACCAAGGACCCCACCCCTCCACTTT. Translating it yields CASSPPRTPPLHF.